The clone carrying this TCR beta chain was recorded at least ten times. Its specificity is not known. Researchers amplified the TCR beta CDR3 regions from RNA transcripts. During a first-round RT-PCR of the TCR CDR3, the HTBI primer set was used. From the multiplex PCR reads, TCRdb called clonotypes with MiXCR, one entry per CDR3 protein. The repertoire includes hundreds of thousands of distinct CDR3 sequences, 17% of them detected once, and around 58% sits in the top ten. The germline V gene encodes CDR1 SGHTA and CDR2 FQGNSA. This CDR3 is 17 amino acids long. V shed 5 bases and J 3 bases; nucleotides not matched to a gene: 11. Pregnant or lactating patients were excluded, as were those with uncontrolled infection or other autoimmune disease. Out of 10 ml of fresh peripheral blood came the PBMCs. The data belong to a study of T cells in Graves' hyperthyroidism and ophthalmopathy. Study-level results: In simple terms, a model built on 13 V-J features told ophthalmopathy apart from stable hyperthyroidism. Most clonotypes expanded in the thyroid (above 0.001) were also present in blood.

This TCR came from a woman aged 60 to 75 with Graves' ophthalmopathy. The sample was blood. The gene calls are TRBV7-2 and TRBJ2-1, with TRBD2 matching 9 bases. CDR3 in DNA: TGTGCCAGCAGCCCATCCCATAGCGGGGGTAGCTACAATGAGCAGTTCTTC. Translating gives CASSPSHSGGSYNEQFF.